This TCR beta chain came from a study of blood T cell repertoires in COVID-19. Study at large: The cDNA or gDNA used as material had been derived from T cells, B-cell-depleted T cells, or PBMCs.

The Seattle site enrolled patients during active infection and followed them longitudinally. Repertoires were generated with immunoSEQ multiplex PCR, while TCRdb's copy carries only in-frame clones and drops some. The sample comprises roughly 280,000 clones, around 86% of which are singletons, and around 5.1% rests with the top ten. The germline V gene has CDR1 SGHRS and CDR2 YFSETQ. The length of the CDR3 is 15 residues. Trimming took 0 bases from V and 5 from J; bases not matched to a gene: 2. This clonotype was sampled from a woman aged 60-70 years with COVID-19, enrolled during active disease. The specimen was peripheral blood. The chain carries TRBV5-1 and TRBJ1-4; 9 positions match TRBD1. The CDR3 bases are TGCGCCAGCAGCTTGGAGACAGGGGGAAATGAAAAACTGTTTTTT. Its protein product is CASSLETGGNEKLFF. Full variable domain (missing parts from reference TRBV5-1 and TRBJ1-4): KAGVTQTPRYLIKTRGQQVTLSCSPISGHRSVSWYQQTPGQGLQFLFEYFSETQRNKGNFPGRFSGRQFSNSRSEMNVSTLELGDSALYLCASSLETGGNEKLFFGSGTQLSVL.